Below are 15 T cell receptor beta chains sequenced from a single sample in a study of T cell responses to AZD1222 COVID-19 vaccine. Repertoires were generated with immunoSEQ multiplex PCR, while TCRdb's copy carries only in-frame clones and drops some. The sample records 95,000 to 120,000 clones, roughly 89% being singletons. Specimen: peripheral blood, collected on day 0 of MenACWY control vaccination. Every receptor here comes from an adult in good health.

This clone was recorded once. The chain has TRBV19 and TRBJ1-1; no clear D gene. The CDR3 sequence is 16 residues long. From germline, CDR1 is LNHDA and CDR2 SQIVND (reference sequence). Between the trimmed V and J ends, which lost 4 bases and 0 bases, there was a span of 15 bases. CDR3: CASSTFGYSVNTEAFF. CDR3 bases: TGTGCCAGTAGTACCTTTGGTTATTCGGTGAACACTGAAGCTTTCTTT.

This clone appeared once. The gene calls are TRBV6-5 and TRBJ1-3; D call uncertain. V lost 2 bases and J lost 4, with 12 bases in between. The CDR3 consists of 15 residues. Per the germline V gene, CDR1 is MNHEY and CDR2 is SVGAGI. The CDR3 DNA reads as TGTGCCAGCAGTTACGTGGTCAGTGAGGGAAACACCATATATTTT. Protein: CASSYVVSEGNTIYF.

There are a few counts of this clone. The J gene is TRBJ1-4, the V gene TRBV6-1; tentatively, D is TRBD1 (5 bases). Germline CDR1 reads MNHNS; CDR2 reads SASEGT. The CDR3 has 15 residues. V lost 0 bases, J lost 5 bases, and 10 bases lay in between. The chain's CDR3 is CASSEAVGRNEKLFF. The CDR3 nucleotides are TGTGCCAGCAGTGAAGCGGTGGGGCGCAATGAAAAACTGTTTTTT.

The CDR3 loop reads CASSYWQGFGETQYF. In nucleotides, the CDR3 is TGTGCCAGCAGTTACTGGCAGGGGTTTGGAGAGACCCAGTACTTC. This chain links TRBV6-5 with TRBJ2-5; possible D gene TRBD1, 6 bases. Trimming cost V 1 base and J 4 bases, with 13 bases left between them. CDR1 is MNHEY and CDR2 is SVGAGI in the germline V gene. This CDR3 is built from 15 residues.

This chain joins TRBV3-1 (or the pseudogene TRBV3-2) and TRBJ1-2, with D possibly being TRBD1 (5 bases). The germline CDR1 and CDR2 sequences are LGHDT and YNNKEL (reference sequence). The CDR3 extends over 13 amino acids. The V end was cut by 11 bases, the J end by 8 bases, with 21 bases between. The CDR3 DNA reads as TGTGCCTCCGGTGGAGGGGAGTTGGGCGGCTACACCTTC. Protein sequence: CASGGGELGGYTF.

This chain uses TRBV10-3 with TRBJ2-5; TRBD2 aligns across 12 bases. The V segment lost 1 base and the J segment 0 bases; nucleotides outside the gene matches: 3. The CDR3 covers 17 residues. Germline V gives CDR1 ENHRY, CDR2 SYGVKD. CDR3 DNA: TGTGCCATCAGTGAGTTTACTAGCGGGAGGTACCAAGAGACCCAGTACTTC. Amino acid sequence: CAISEFTSGRYQETQYF.

The CDR3 loop is CSVLPDSDNEKLFF. The CDR3, as DNA: TGCAGCGTTTTACCGGACAGCGACAATGAAAAACTGTTTTTT. The V gene is TRBV29-1, the J gene TRBJ1-4, with TRBD1 as a possible D gene (6 bases). From germline, CDR1 is SQVTM and CDR2 ANQGSEA. The CDR3 is made up of 14 amino acids. V gave up 5 bases and J gave up 5 bases, with 15 bases separating them. The full variable domain, rest sourced from reference TRBV29-1 and TRBJ1-4, is SAVISQKPSRDICQRGTSLTIQCQVDSQVTMMFWYRQQPGQSLTLIATANQGSEATYESGFVIDKFPISRPNLTFSTLTVSNMSPEDSSIYLCSVLPDSDNEKLFFGSGTQLSVL.

This clone was detected only once. The J gene is TRBJ1-3, the V gene TRBV5-1; no clear D. Trimming left V 2 bases short and J 0 bases short, with 6 bases between. The germline V gene encodes CDR1 SGHRS and CDR2 YFSETQ. This CDR3 region has 14 residues. The CDR3 sequence is CASSFGSSGNTIYF. DNA of the CDR3: TGCGCCAGCAGCTTCGGTTCCTCTGGAAACACCATATATTTT.

This clone was seen just once. The rearrangement uses TRBV6-5 and TRBJ1-1; D possibly corresponds to TRBD1 (6 bases). Germline CDR1 MNHEY, CDR2 SVGAGI. This CDR3 region has 12 residues. V shed 9 bases and J shed 4 bases, with 12 bases lying between them. CDR3 DNA sequence: TGTGCCAGTCAGGGGAAGTTCACTGAAGCTTTCTTT. Its translation is CASQGKFTEAFF.

J is TRBJ2-2 and V is TRBV9; 7 bases agree with TRBD1. CDR1 and CDR2 (germline): SGDLS, YYNGEE. Unmatched junction bases numbered 17, after V lost 3 bases and J lost 6 bases. The CDR3 sequence is 18 residues long. Written as DNA, the CDR3 is TGTGCCAGCAGCGAGAGGGGAAGGATGACAGGGTACCCCGGGGAGCTGTTTTTT. It encodes CASSERGRMTGYPGELFF.

With regard to this clone: Additional DNA sequences in this sample encode the identical CDR3. The chain combines TRBV6-5 with TRBJ1-1; 9 bases agree with TRBD1. CDR3 size: 14 residues. The junction had 3 bases not matched to a gene; V was cut back by 6 bases and J by 1 base. From germline, CDR1 is MNHEY and CDR2 SVGAGI. Here the CDR3 reads CASSRGQGNTEAFF. The CDR3 DNA reads as TGTGCCAGCAGCCGGGGACAGGGGAACACTGAAGCTTTCTTT.

The gene calls are TRBV5-1 and TRBJ2-7; 11 bases align to TRBD1. With V trimmed by 4 bases and J by 7 bases, 4 bases remained unmatched. CDR1 SGHRS and CDR2 YFSETQ come from the germline V gene. The CDR3 has 13 residues. CDR3 sequence reads: CASSSGTGGEQYF. In nucleotides, the CDR3 is TGCGCCAGCAGCAGCGGGACAGGGGGGGAGCAGTACTTC.

The V gene is TRBV9, the J gene TRBJ2-1, with 10 positions matching TRBD1. CDR1 SGDLS and CDR2 YYNGEE come from the germline V gene. V trimming: 0 bases; J trimming: 5 bases; junction bases outside the gene matches: 8. There are 17 residues in the CDR3. In nucleotides, the CDR3 is TGTGCCAGCAGCGTAGATCCCCCGGACAGGGGGAACAATGAGCAGTTCTTC. It yields the protein CASSVDPPDRGNNEQFF.

The DNA for the CDR3 is TGTGCCAGCTCAGGGGGACAGCCCTACAAAGATACGCAGTATTTT. Translating it yields CASSGGQPYKDTQYF. The V and J genes are TRBV18 and TRBJ2-3; 7 bases agree with TRBD1. Germline CDR1 is KGHSH and CDR2 is LQKENI. V lost 5 bases, J lost 5 bases, and 10 bases stayed unmatched. The CDR3 covers 15 residues.

J is TRBJ1-2 and V is TRBV2; D ambiguous. Germline loops: CDR1 SNHLY, CDR2 FYNNEI. The CDR3 runs 15 residues. V gave up 5 bases and J gave up 4 bases, with 17 bases separating them. CDR3 sequence: CASSRIGKGGYGYTF. In nucleotides, the CDR3 is TGTGCCAGCAGTCGAATTGGAAAGGGCGGCTATGGCTACACCTTC.